This T cell receptor beta chain was sequenced during a study of blood T cell repertoires in COVID-19. Looking at the study overall: Both acute and convalescent COVID-19 samples were obtained from the United States, Italy and Spain.

Original data processing: Estimation of nucleated cell counts was performed using reference gene primer amplification. The data were produced by immunoSEQ multiplex PCR, yet TCRdb's version contains in-frame clones alone and is incomplete. The V and J calls and clone size were taken over from that table, and D and trimming were inferred from the DNA. The repertoire consists of 95,000 to 150,000 clones, with 80% occurring once and the leading ten covering roughly 16%. The length of the CDR3 is 16 residues. V trimming: 5 bases; J trimming: 5 bases; junction bases outside the gene matches: 9. Per germline, CDR1 PRHDT and CDR2 FYEKMQ (reference sequence).

What was sequenced was peripheral blood. This sequence joins TRBV13 and TRBJ2-1, with 10 bases lining up with TRBD2. The receptor was derived from a man between 60 and 70 years old with active or convalescent COVID-19. CDR3 in DNA: TGTGCCAGCAGCCTCGAGTGGACTAGCGGTGACAATGAGCAGTTCTTC. It is translated as CASSLEWTSGDNEQFF. The full variable domain, rest sourced from reference TRBV13 and TRBJ2-1, is AAGVIQSPRHLIKEKRETATLKCYPIPRHDTVYWYQQGPGQDPQFLISFYEKMQSDKGSIPDRFSAQQFSDYHSELNMSSLELGDSALYFCASSLEWTSGDNEQFFGPGTRLTVL.